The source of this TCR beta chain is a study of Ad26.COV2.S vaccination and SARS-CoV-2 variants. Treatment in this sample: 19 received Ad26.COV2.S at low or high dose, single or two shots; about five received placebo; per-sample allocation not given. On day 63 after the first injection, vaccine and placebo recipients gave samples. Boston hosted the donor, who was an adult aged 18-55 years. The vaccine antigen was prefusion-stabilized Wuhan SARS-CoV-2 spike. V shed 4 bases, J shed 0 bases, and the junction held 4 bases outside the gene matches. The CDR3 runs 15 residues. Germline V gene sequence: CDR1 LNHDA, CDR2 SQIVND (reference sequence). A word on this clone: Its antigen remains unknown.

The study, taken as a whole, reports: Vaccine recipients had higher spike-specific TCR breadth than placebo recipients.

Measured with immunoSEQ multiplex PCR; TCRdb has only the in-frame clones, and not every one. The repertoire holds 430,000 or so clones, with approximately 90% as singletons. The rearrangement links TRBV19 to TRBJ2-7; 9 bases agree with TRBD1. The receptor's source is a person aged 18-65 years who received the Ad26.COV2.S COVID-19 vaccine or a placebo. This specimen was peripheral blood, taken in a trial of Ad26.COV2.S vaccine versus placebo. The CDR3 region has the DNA TGTGCCAGTAGTAGGACAGGGGCGTCCTCCTACGAGCAGTACTTC. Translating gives CASSRTGASSYEQYF.